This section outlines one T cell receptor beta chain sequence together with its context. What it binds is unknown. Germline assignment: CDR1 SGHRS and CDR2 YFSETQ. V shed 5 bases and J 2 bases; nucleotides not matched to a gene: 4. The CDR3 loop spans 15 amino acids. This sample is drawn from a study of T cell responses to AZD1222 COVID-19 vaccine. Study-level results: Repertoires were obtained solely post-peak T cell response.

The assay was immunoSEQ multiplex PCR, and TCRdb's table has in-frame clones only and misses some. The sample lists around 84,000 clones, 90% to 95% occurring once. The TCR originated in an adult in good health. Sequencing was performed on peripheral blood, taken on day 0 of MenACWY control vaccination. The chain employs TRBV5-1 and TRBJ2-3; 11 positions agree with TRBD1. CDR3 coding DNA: TGCGCCAGCAGACGTGGACAGGGGGCCACAGATACGCAGTATTTT. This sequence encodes CASRRGQGATDTQYF.